These 16 T cell receptor beta chains were sequenced from one sample in a study of regulatory T cells in long-lasting Graves disease. iRepertoire HTBI primers and Arm-PCR of CDR3 regions built TCR beta libraries. TCRdb called the multiplex PCR reads again in MiXCR, with one record for every CDR3 protein. Among approximately 380,000 distinct CDR3 sequences listed, 20% were seen once. As to time point: persistent/refractory GD, antithyroid drugs over 5 years with positive TRAb. Researchers made the TCR library from RNA that was extracted from PBMCs. The specimen comprised peripheral blood mononuclear cells (PBMCs), sampled when the disease was refractory, from a patient treated with antithyroid drugs. The receptor source for this set is a female donor with Graves disease.

V is TRBV5-1 and J is TRBJ1-4; 9 bases line up with TRBD1. CDR3 length: 14 amino acids. Germline lookup yields CDR1 SGHRS and CDR2 YFSETQ. The V gene end was trimmed by 3 bases and the J gene end by 7 bases; junction bases not matched to a gene: 4. The chain's CDR3 is CASSSQGAGEKLFF. Written as DNA, the CDR3 is TGCGCCAGCAGCTCACAGGGGGCAGGTGAAAAACTGTTTTTT.

CDR3 sequence reads: CASSQIGTGANEQYF. For the CDR3, the DNA is TGTGCCAGCAGCCAAATCGGGACAGGGGCCAACGAGCAGTACTTC. This chain connects TRBV7-9 to TRBJ2-7; 10 bases match TRBD1. This CDR3 comprises 15 residues. Germline CDR1 is SEHNR and CDR2 is FQNEAQ (reference sequence). Trimming removed 5 bases from V and 5 bases from J; junction bases left unmatched: 9.

This clonotype was recorded at least ten times. The J gene is TRBJ1-4, the V gene TRBV12-3 or TRBV12-4; D may be TRBD1 (5 bases). Trimming removed 5 bases at V and 14 bases at J, with 15 bases between. The CDR3 totals 12 residues. The CDR3 bases are TGTGCCAGCAGTACGGACATTGGACGGCTGTTTTTT. It translates to CASSTDIGRLFF.

This clonotype has a count of ten or more. V usage is TRBV20-1 and J usage is TRBJ2-7; 11 bases are a match to TRBD1. The germline CDR1 and CDR2 sequences are DFQATT and SNEGSKA (reference sequence). The CDR3 covers 14 residues. The junction had 12 bases not matched to a gene; V was cut back by 7 bases and J by 7 bases. The CDR3 sequence is CSVYPGQGVGEQYF. Here the CDR3 DNA reads TGCAGTGTTTATCCGGGACAGGGGGTTGGAGAGCAGTACTTC.

Ten or more counts support this clonotype. The chain couples TRBV3-1 to TRBJ2-5, with D uncertain. Trimming left V 10 bases short and J 4 bases short, with 7 bases between. Germline V gives CDR1 LGHDT, CDR2 YNNKEL (reference sequence). This CDR3 region has 10 residues. The CDR3 DNA sequence: TGTGCCACCCTAGGAGAGACCCAGTACTTC. Protein: CATLGETQYF.

This sequence joins TRBV3-1 and TRBJ2-5, with 11 bases identical to TRBD1. The CDR3 extends over 17 amino acids. After removal of 6 bases from V and 4 bases from J, the junction contained 13 bases not matched to a gene. Germline V gene sequence: CDR1 LGHDT, CDR2 YNNKEL (reference sequence). CDR3 sequence reads: CASSPGTGGWKGETQYF. CDR3 bases: TGTGCCAGCAGTCCCGGGACAGGGGGTTGGAAAGGAGAGACCCAGTACTTC.

This clonotype was seen repeatedly, ten times or more. This chain uses TRBV6-5 with TRBJ2-7, with 9 bases fitting TRBD1. Germline trimming cut 4 bases from V and 5 bases from J; bases unmatched to any gene: 9. Germline V gives CDR1 MNHEY, CDR2 SVGAGI. The CDR3 consists of 15 residues. The CDR3 spells CASSFDRGDFNEQYF. The CDR3 nucleotides read TGTGCCAGCAGTTTCGACAGGGGGGATTTTAACGAGCAGTACTTC.

This clonotype has a handful of counts. The chain links TRBV6-1 to TRBJ1-2, with 9 bases lining up with TRBD1. The CDR3 length is 14 residues. Trimming at V came to 8 bases and at J to 7 bases, leaving 11 bases not matched to a gene. Germline V gives CDR1 MNHNS, CDR2 SASEGT. CDR3 nucleotides: TGTGCCAGCCGGACAGGGGTCGAACTCGGTGGCTACACCTTC. Amino acids: CASRTGVELGGYTF.

The rearrangement joins TRBV24-1 to TRBJ2-6; 9 bases line up with TRBD1. V dropped 10 bases and J dropped 4; count of bases not matched to a gene: 10. Germline CDR1 KGHDR, CDR2 SFDVKD. This CDR3 spans 16 amino acids. The CDR3 DNA is TGTGCCACATCCGGGACAGGGACGTTAGGGGCCAACGTCCTGACTTTC. Amino acids: CATSGTGTLGANVLTF.

This clonotype has a handful of counts. The V and J genes are TRBV20-1 and TRBJ2-7, with TRBD1 matching over 8 bases. The CDR3 is made up of 14 amino acids. CDR1 and CDR2 (germline): DFQATT, SNEGSKA (reference sequence). Trimming cost V 0 bases and J 2 bases; bases outside gene matches: 3. CDR3 amino acids: CSARDRDRTYEQYF. The CDR3 DNA reads as TGCAGTGCTAGAGACCGGGACAGGACCTACGAGCAGTACTTC.

The chain couples TRBV12-5 to TRBJ2-1; 12 bases are shared with TRBD2. The trim removed 5 bases at V and 4 bases at J, leaving 9 bases unmatched. Germline V gene lookup returns CDR1 LGHNT and CDR2 FRNRAP. CDR3 length: 17 amino acids. The chain's CDR3 is CASGLPSGRAGYNEQFF. CDR3 bases: TGTGCTAGTGGTCTCCCTAGCGGGAGGGCCGGGTACAATGAGCAGTTCTTC.

This clonotype was observed a few times. The genes are TRBV19 and TRBJ1-1; D unresolved. The length of the CDR3 is 14 residues. The germline V and J ends were trimmed by 6 bases and 4 bases, with 15 bases remaining between them. In germline, CDR1 is LNHDA, CDR2 SQIVND (reference sequence). The CDR3 is CASRTGGSRTEAFF. The CDR3, as DNA: TGTGCCAGTAGGACGGGAGGGAGTCGCACTGAAGCTTTCTTT.

The chain combines TRBV27 with TRBJ1-2; 8 nucleotides line up with TRBD1. The ends lost 5 bases at V and 8 bases at J; junction bases unmatched: 10. This CDR3 is 14 amino acids long. Germline CDR1 and CDR2: MNHEY and SMNVEV (reference sequence). The CDR3 spells CASSQGQGMRGYTF. In nucleotides, the CDR3 is TGTGCCAGCAGTCAAGGACAGGGTATGAGGGGCTACACCTTC.

The chain is built from TRBV7-8 and TRBJ2-1, with 12 bases lining up with TRBD2. CDR1 and CDR2 from the germline V gene are SGHVS and FQNEAQ. The CDR3 extends over 17 amino acids. Trimming at V came to 5 bases and at J to 4 bases, leaving 9 bases not matched to a gene. CDR3: CASSPEGLAGLYNEQFF. The CDR3 DNA sequence: TGTGCCAGCAGCCCGGAAGGACTAGCGGGGTTATACAATGAGCAGTTCTTC.

The chain combines TRBV7-2 with TRBJ2-7; 11 bases line up with TRBD2. V trimming: 2 bases; J trimming: 5 bases; junction bases outside the gene matches: 17. This CDR3 is 19 amino acids long. Germline lookup yields CDR1 SGHTA and CDR2 FQGNSA. The CDR3 DNA is TGTGCCAGCAGCTTATATTCAGGGGGCGCGGCTAGCGGGAGGAACGAGCAGTACTTC. Its protein is CASSLYSGGAASGRNEQYF.

This clonotype was seen many times. The chain couples TRBV7-3 to TRBJ2-6, with D possibly matching TRBD1 (6 bases). Per the germline V gene, CDR1 is SGHTA and CDR2 is FQGTGA. CDR3 length: 16 residues. The V gene lost 5 bases and the J gene lost 0 bases, with 11 bases spanning the gap. DNA of the CDR3: TGTGCCAGCAGCCCTGGGACAAACTCTGGGGCCAACGTCCTGACTTTC. This gives the protein CASSPGTNSGANVLTF.